This T cell receptor (beta chain) was recorded in a study of blood T cell repertoires in COVID-19. Clones were read by immunoSEQ multiplex PCR, and TCRdb kept only the in-frame ones, dropping some. The table lists 250,000 to 300,000 clones, 70% to 90% of them singletons. The CDR3 covers 19 residues. The ends lost 3 bases at V and 2 bases at J; junction bases unmatched: 12. The germline gives CDR1 LGHNA, CDR2 YNFKEQ. The rearrangement joins TRBV4-2 to TRBJ2-7; 14 nucleotides match TRBD2. This receptor was taken from a man in his late teens or twenties with active or convalescent COVID-19. Material for sequencing was peripheral blood. CDR3 in DNA: TGTGCCAGCAGCCAGGACGGACTAGCGGGGGGCCTGACCCCCTACGAGCAGTACTTC. As protein: CASSQDGLAGGLTPYEQYF.